The 27 T cell receptor beta chains below come from one sample, sequenced in a study of T-cell reconstitution after alpha-beta-depleted transplantation in children. Unique molecular identifiers tagged the TCRbeta library. A single record per CDR3 protein comes from TCRdb applying MiXCR to the PCR reads. The table lists about 300,000 distinct CDR3 sequences, 10% of them singletons, with approximately 7.6% in the top ten. The specimen comprised PBMCs, sampled before TCRalphabeta/CD19-depleted stem cell transplant. The receptor set was obtained from a boy under three years old with acute myeloid leukemia, due to receive a stem cell transplant.

Remarks on this clonotype: A much larger clone sits a single nucleotide away, making a read error possible. The chain couples TRBV4-1 to TRBJ2-2, with D perhaps matching TRBD2 (6 bases). Germline V gives CDR1 MGHRA, CDR2 YSYEKL. Trimming pared 4 bases from V and 0 bases from J, leaving 9 bases between. CDR3 size: 15 residues. CDR3 sequence (DNA): TGCGCCAGCAGCCGGGACTCCACGAACACCGGGGAGCTGTTTTTT. Its protein is CASSRDSTNTGELFF.

This clonotype was seen only a few times. The chain employs TRBV28 and TRBJ2-5; 7 nucleotides line up with TRBD1. The CDR3 totals 13 residues. Germline assignment: CDR1 MDHEN and CDR2 SYDVKM. The trim removed 11 bases at V and 2 bases at J, leaving 8 bases unmatched. CDR3 protein: CARGGAVQETQYF. CDR3 coding DNA: TGTGCCCGAGGGGGCGCAGTACAAGAGACCCAGTACTTC.

For this clonotype: The CDR3 does not close with the conserved phenylalanine or tryptophan, likely indicating a read error. The chain has TRBV20-1 and TRBJ2-1, with 7 bases identical to TRBD2. Germline-derived CDR1 and CDR2 are DFQATT and SNEGSKA (reference sequence). The length of the CDR3 is 11 residues. CDR3: CRASSGDEQFL. The CDR3 DNA follows: TGCAGGGCGTCTAGCGGTGATGAGCAGTTCTTA.

This clonotype was seen ten or more times. CDR3 loop: CASSSSRGRGETQYF. For the CDR3, the DNA is TGCGCCAGCAGTTCTAGCAGGGGGCGCGGGGAGACCCAGTACTTC. The genes are TRBV5-1 and TRBJ2-5, with 8 bases identical to TRBD1. The CDR3 is 15 residues long. V dropped 5 bases and J dropped 5; count of bases not matched to a gene: 11. Germline V gene sequence: CDR1 SGHRS, CDR2 YFSETQ.

There are many counts of this clonotype. This chain uses TRBV5-1 with TRBJ2-1, with 9 positions matching TRBD2. V lost 3 bases to trimming and J lost 0 bases; unmatched junction nucleotides: 16. Germline-derived CDR1 and CDR2 are SGHRS and YFSETQ. The CDR3 totals 20 residues. The CDR3 spells CASSSLGTSSLLGSYNEQFF. The CDR3 region has the DNA TGCGCCAGCAGCTCGCTCGGGACTAGCTCATTATTAGGCTCCTACAATGAGCAGTTCTTC. The full variable domain, with the rest looked up from reference TRBV5-1 and TRBJ2-1, is KAGVTQTPRYLIKTRGQQVTLSCSPISGHRSVSWYQQTPGQGLQFLFEYFSETQRNKGNFPGRFSGRQFSNSRSEMNVSTLELGDSALYLCASSSLGTSSLLGSYNEQFFGPGTRLTVL.

The chain recombines TRBV5-1 with TRBJ1-1; D ambiguous. Germline-derived CDR1 and CDR2 are SGHRS and YFSETQ. The CDR3 contains 15 residues. Trimming removed 0 bases from V and 0 bases from J, with 9 bases in between. The CDR3 region has the DNA TGCGCCAGCAGCTTGGTCGGACTCATGAACACTGAAGCTTTCTTT. Its protein is CASSLVGLMNTEAFF. Looking up the rest from reference TRBV5-1 and TRBJ1-1 gives the full variable domain: KAGVTQTPRYLIKTRGQQVTLSCSPISGHRSVSWYQQTPGQGLQFLFEYFSETQRNKGNFPGRFSGRQFSNSRSEMNVSTLELGDSALYLCASSLVGLMNTEAFFGQGTRLTVV.

The DNA of the CDR3 is TGTGCCAGCAGTCCCCCCCCCGGCACCGGGGAGCTGTTTTTT. Protein product: CASSPPPGTGELFF. This chain joins TRBV28 and TRBJ2-2; no clear D gene. V lost 5 bases to trimming and J lost 4 bases, with 11 bases between them. Germline V gene data show CDR1 as MDHEN and CDR2 as SYDVKM. CDR3 length: 14 residues.

This clonotype was observed at least ten times. The rearrangement joins TRBV28 to TRBJ2-7, with 7 positions matching TRBD1. J was trimmed by 1 base and V by 7 bases; bases with no gene match: 7. CDR1 and CDR2 from the germline V gene are MDHEN and SYDVKM. The CDR3 length is 14 residues. The CDR3 loop is CASNRQGYSYEQYF. The DNA of the CDR3 is TGTGCCAGCAACAGACAGGGCTATTCCTACGAGCAGTACTTC.

This clonotype was seen many times. This chain connects TRBV10-3 to TRBJ2-1, with a tentative D call TRBD2 (6 bases). The V end lost 5 bases, the J end lost 10 bases, and 15 bases lay between the germline ends. Germline loops: CDR1 ENHRY, CDR2 SYGVKD. CDR3 size: 13 residues. CDR3 amino acids: CAISSTGSREQFF. The CDR3 DNA is TGTGCCATCAGTTCCACCGGGAGTAGAGAGCAGTTCTTC.

This clonotype showed up many times. CDR3 residues: CASSLITTAGELFF. For the CDR3, the DNA is TGCGCCAGCAGCCTAATTACTACGGCCGGGGAGCTGTTTTTT. The chain couples TRBV5-1 to TRBJ2-2; no clear D gene. The CDR3 runs 14 residues. Germline CDR1 SGHRS, CDR2 YFSETQ. V gave up 4 bases and J gave up 6 bases, with 13 bases separating them.

As regards this clonotype: At one of its ends the junction is not consistent with the germline gene, which may arise from a read error. V and J are TRBV20-1 and TRBJ2-3; TRBD2 agrees at 12 bases. Germline CDR1 is DFQATT and CDR2 is SNEGSKA (reference sequence). CDR3 length equals 15 residues. As DNA, the CDR3 is TGCAGTGCGCGACTAGCGGGAGATATCACAGAAACGCAGTATTTT. Translation gives CSARLAGDITETQYF.

This clonotype was recorded many times. V gene TRBV7-3 combines with J gene TRBJ2-3; tentative D call: TRBD2 (5 bases). Between the trimmed V and J ends, which lost 1 base and 6 bases, there was a span of 14 bases. The V gene's germline CDR1 is SGHTA and CDR2 FQGTGA. CDR3 length: 15 residues. CDR3 amino acids: CASSLNGRGRDTQYF. As DNA, the CDR3 is TGTGCCAGCAGCTTAAATGGACGGGGAAGGGATACGCAGTATTTT.

The chain carries TRBV25-1 and TRBJ2-7; a weak D match, TRBD1 (6 bases). Germline values: CDR1 MGHDK, CDR2 SYGVNS. The V end was cut by 1 base, the J end by 3 bases, with 16 bases between. This CDR3 contains 16 residues. The CDR3 is CASSESRTARFYEQYF. CDR3 nucleotides: TGTGCCAGCAGTGAATCTAGGACAGCCAGGTTCTACGAGCAGTACTTC.

This clonotype was picked up many times. The chain joins TRBV12-3 or TRBV12-4 to TRBJ2-1; D ambiguous. V gave up 7 bases and J gave up 11 bases, with 15 bases separating them. This CDR3 region has 12 residues. The CDR3 DNA is TGTGCCAGCACGACCTCCCACACGAAGCAGTTCTTC. Amino acids: CASTTSHTKQFF.

This clonotype was seen ten or more times. V usage is TRBV5-1 and J usage is TRBJ2-1; TRBD2 is a possible D gene (6 bases). Trimming removed 5 bases from V and 0 bases from J, with 9 bases in between. Germline CDR1 SGHRS, CDR2 YFSETQ. The CDR3 extends over 14 amino acids. CDR3 region: CASSRGSSYNEQFF. CDR3 DNA sequence: TGCGCCAGCAGTCGGGGGTCCTCCTACAATGAGCAGTTCTTC. The variable domain in full, with the rest retrieved from reference TRBV5-1 and TRBJ2-1, is KAGVTQTPRYLIKTRGQQVTLSCSPISGHRSVSWYQQTPGQGLQFLFEYFSETQRNKGNFPGRFSGRQFSNSRSEMNVSTLELGDSALYLCASSRGSSYNEQFFGPGTRLTVL.

In this sample, this clonotype turned up many times. The chain employs TRBV5-1 and TRBJ1-2; no clear D gene. Trimming cost V 1 base and J 4 bases, with 17 bases left between them. Germline-derived CDR1 and CDR2 are SGHRS and YFSETQ. This CDR3 region has 16 residues. The CDR3 DNA reads TGCGCCAGCAGCTTGTATCCCACATCCATTTCCTATGGCTACACCTTC. Translated: CASSLYPTSISYGYTF.

This clonotype was seen at least ten times. The CDR3 reads CSARRTGGVNQPQHF. The CDR3 DNA follows: TGCAGTGCCAGAAGGACAGGGGGAGTAAATCAGCCCCAGCATTTT. V and J are TRBV20-1 and TRBJ1-5; 10 positions agree with TRBD1. Germline-derived CDR1 and CDR2 are DFQATT and SNEGSKA (reference sequence). This CDR3 contains 15 residues. The V segment lost 6 bases and the J segment 4 bases; nucleotides outside the gene matches: 9.

At least ten counts were recorded for this clonotype. This chain uses TRBV29-1 with TRBJ1-1; D ambiguous. CDR1 is SQVTM and CDR2 is ANQGSEA in the germline V gene. This CDR3 spans 12 amino acids. V was trimmed by 5 bases and J by 0 bases, leaving 7 bases between them. As DNA, the CDR3 is TGCAGCGTTTTGGACCTGAACACTGAAGCTTTCTTT. Its protein product is CSVLDLNTEAFF.

This clonotype showed up just a few times. The chain combines TRBV7-1 with TRBJ2-3; TRBD2 aligns across 8 bases. TRBV7-1 has ORF status, its function being uncertain. The CDR3 has 21 residues. J gave up 0 bases and V 5 bases, and 22 bases lay outside the gene matches. The CDR3 nucleotides read TGTGCCAGCAGCCCATTAGGGGGGGGACTGAAACGGGGGGGGAGCACAGATACGCAGTATTTT. Translation: CASSPLGGGLKRGGSTDTQYF.

This clonotype was recorded many times. The chain joins TRBV7-8 to TRBJ2-1; the match to TRBD1 covers 7 bases. V lost 5 bases, J lost 12 bases, and 4 bases stayed unmatched. The CDR3 has 11 amino acids. The germline V gene encodes CDR1 SGHVS and CDR2 FQNEAQ. CDR3 coding DNA: TGTGCCAGCAGCGAGAGACAGGGGCAGTTCTTC. The encoded protein is CASSERQGQFF.

In its sample, this clonotype was seen many times. The chain combines TRBV5-6 with TRBJ2-4; D is possibly TRBD1 (5 bases). Looked up from germline, CDR1 is SGHDT and CDR2 is YYEEEE. The V and J ends lost 1 base and 0 bases respectively, with 23 bases between them. The CDR3 covers 20 residues. CDR3 in amino acids: CASSLSFARDFILAKNIQYF. For the CDR3, the DNA is TGTGCCAGCAGCTTGAGCTTTGCCAGGGATTTTATCCTAGCCAAAAACATTCAGTACTTC.

This clonotype was detected many times. This chain joins TRBV10-3 and TRBJ2-1; 8 bases are shared with TRBD2. Germline V gives CDR1 ENHRY, CDR2 SYGVKD. There are 18 residues in the CDR3. V was clipped by 2 bases and J by 0 bases; unmatched bases: 9. The CDR3 nucleotides read TGTGCCATCAGTGAGCCCTCTGGTGCGGGAGGCTCCTACAATGAGCAGTTCTTC. Its translation is CAISEPSGAGGSYNEQFF.

This clonotype occurred many times. The chain has TRBV28 and TRBJ1-5; weak D call: TRBD1 (6 bases). The ends were cut back, 6 bases at V and 1 base at J, with 16 bases in the middle. CDR1 is MDHEN, CDR2 SYDVKM, per germline. The CDR3 totals 16 residues. In DNA, the CDR3 is TGTGCCAGCAGCCTTGACAGGTGGGGCAGCAATCAGCCCCAGCATTTT. This encodes CASSLDRWGSNQPQHF.

J is TRBJ2-3 and V is TRBV7-6; 7 bases are a match to TRBD1. There are 15 residues in the CDR3. V dropped 5 bases and J dropped 0; count of bases not matched to a gene: 5. The germline V gene encodes CDR1 SGHVS and CDR2 FNYEAQ. The CDR3 sequence is CASSNDRDSTDTQYF. As DNA, the CDR3 is TGTGCCAGCAGCAACGACAGGGACAGCACAGATACGCAGTATTTT.

This clonotype has only a few counts. The chain links TRBV6-1 to TRBJ2-4; D is perhaps TRBD2 (7 bases). Germline CDR1 and CDR2: MNHNS and SASEGT. This CDR3 has 17 residues. Trimming shortened V by 6 bases and J by 6 bases, and 24 bases separated the two germline ends. CDR3 residues: CASSLPGGRGLLNIQYF. The CDR3 DNA reads as TGTGCCAGCAGCCTTCCGGGAGGCAGGGGACTTTTAAACATTCAGTACTTC.

Here the CDR3 reads CASSSYVAPYEQFF. DNA of the CDR3: TGTGCCAGCAGCTCCTACGTGGCCCCTTATGAGCAGTTCTTC. This chain joins TRBV7-3 and TRBJ2-1; D is undetermined. Germline V gene sequence: CDR1 SGHTA, CDR2 FQGTGA. V lost 4 bases and J lost 8, with 15 bases in between. CDR3 length: 14 amino acids.

This rearrangement joins TRBV12-5 to TRBJ2-7, with 8 bases fitting TRBD1. With V trimmed by 1 base and J by 6 bases, 2 bases remained unmatched. This CDR3 spans 13 amino acids. In germline, CDR1 is LGHNT, CDR2 FRNRAP. CDR3 bases: TGTGCTAGTGGTTTGGAGACAGGGGTCGAGCAGTACTTC. Translating gives CASGLETGVEQYF.